This T cell receptor beta chain comes out of a study of lymphopenia after photon versus proton radiotherapy. Notes on the study in general: Under photons, naive T cells and diversity fell while effector/memory populations rose. In patients who died, overall survival fell as post-nadir TCR diversity dropped more. Authors raise, but do not show, better survival with proton therapy. After the lymphocyte nadir, photon-treated repertoires showed oligoclonal expansion, especially of CD8+ Temra cells.

Germline V gene sequence: CDR1 SGHAT, CDR2 FQNNGV. CDR3 length equals 17 residues. J was trimmed by 4 bases and V by 5 bases; bases with no gene match: 12. Notes on this clone: Its antigen remains unidentified.

TCRdb keeps only in-frame clones here, not all; method: immunoSEQ multiplex PCR. The repertoire holds about 70,000 clones, with around 87% as singletons. The source is a man older than 75 with esophageal cancer. The sequencing used peripheral blood, collected from a patient treated with proton-based radiotherapy. The chain uses TRBV11-2 and TRBJ1-5; TRBD1 matches 9 bases. The CDR3, as DNA: TGTGCCAGCAGCCCTACAACGGACAGGGGAGGTAATCAGCCCCAGCATTTT. It codes for CASSPTTDRGGNQPQHF.